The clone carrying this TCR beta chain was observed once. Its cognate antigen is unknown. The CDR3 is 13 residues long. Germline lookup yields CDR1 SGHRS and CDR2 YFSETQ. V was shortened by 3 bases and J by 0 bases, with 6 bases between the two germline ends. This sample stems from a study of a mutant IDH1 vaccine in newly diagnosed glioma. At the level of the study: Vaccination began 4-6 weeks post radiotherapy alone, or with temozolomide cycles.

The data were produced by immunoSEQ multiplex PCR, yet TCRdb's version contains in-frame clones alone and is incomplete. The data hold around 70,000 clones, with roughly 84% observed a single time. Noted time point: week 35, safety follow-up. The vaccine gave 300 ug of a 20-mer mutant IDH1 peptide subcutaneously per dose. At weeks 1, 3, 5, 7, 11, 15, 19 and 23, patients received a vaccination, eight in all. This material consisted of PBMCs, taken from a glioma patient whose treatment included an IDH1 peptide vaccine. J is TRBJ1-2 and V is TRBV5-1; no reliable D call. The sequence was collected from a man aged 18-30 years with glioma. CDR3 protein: CASSSVTNYGYTF. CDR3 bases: TGCGCCAGCAGCTCCGTGACTAACTATGGCTACACCTTC.